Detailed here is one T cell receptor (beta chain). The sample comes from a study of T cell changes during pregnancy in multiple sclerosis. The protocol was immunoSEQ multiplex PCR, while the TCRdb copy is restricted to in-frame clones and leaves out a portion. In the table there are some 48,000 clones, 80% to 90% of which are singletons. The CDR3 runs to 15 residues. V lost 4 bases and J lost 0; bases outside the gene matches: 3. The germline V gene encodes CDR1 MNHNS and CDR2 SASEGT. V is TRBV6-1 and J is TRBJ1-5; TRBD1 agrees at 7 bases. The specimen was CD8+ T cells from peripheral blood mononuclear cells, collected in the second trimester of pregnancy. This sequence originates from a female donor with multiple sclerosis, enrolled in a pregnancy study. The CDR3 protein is CASSVHRGSNQPQHF. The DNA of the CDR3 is TGTGCCAGCAGTGTTCACAGGGGTAGCAATCAGCCCCAGCATTTT.